What follows is one T cell receptor (beta chain) and its context. Its specificity is not known. The CDR3 ends on some other residue instead of the conserved phenylalanine or tryptophan, so this is likely a read error. Three rounds of nested PCR, following a modified ARM-PCR protocol, produced the TCRbeta library. TCRdb ran MiXCR on the multiplex PCR reads and lists one entry per CDR3 protein. The sample has fewer than 120,000 distinct CDR3 sequences; 84% are singletons. This sample was included in a study of tumor and adjacent non-tumor tissue in lung cancer. Background on the study: The cohort had about a dozen adenocarcinoma, a couple of squamous cell and 1 small cell patients. Samples averaged about 3.8 million productive TCRbeta reads each. Overall study findings and caveats: Significantly higher TCR diversity was found in tumor than normal lung. Tumor repertoires had a smaller top 100 clone share than normal lung.

The CDR3 contains 16 residues. CDR1 is SGHNT, CDR2 YENEEA, per germline. RNA was extracted from bulk tissue without any cell sorting. Sequences were obtained from lung tumor tissue. The J gene is TRBJ2-1, the V gene TRBV11-3, with D possibly matching TRBD2 (7 bases). The sequence came from a man between 65 and 80 years old with non-small cell lung cancer. The CDR3, as DNA: TGTGCCAGCAGATTAGATACCACGGGGGGCAGGGGAAAGCAGTTCATC. Translating it yields CASRLDTTGGRGKQFI.